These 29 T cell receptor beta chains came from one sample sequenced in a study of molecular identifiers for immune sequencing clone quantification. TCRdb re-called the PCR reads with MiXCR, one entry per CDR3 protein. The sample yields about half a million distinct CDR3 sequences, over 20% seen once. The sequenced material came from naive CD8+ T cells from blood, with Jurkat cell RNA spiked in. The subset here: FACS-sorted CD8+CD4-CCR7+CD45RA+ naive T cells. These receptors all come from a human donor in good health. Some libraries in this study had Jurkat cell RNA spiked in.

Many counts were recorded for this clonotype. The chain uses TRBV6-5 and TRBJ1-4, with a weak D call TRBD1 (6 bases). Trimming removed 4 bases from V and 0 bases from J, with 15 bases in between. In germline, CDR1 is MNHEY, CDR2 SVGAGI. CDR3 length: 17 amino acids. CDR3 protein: CASSSGGRTPTNEKLFF. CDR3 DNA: TGTGCCAGCAGTTCGGGGGGGCGCACCCCAACTAATGAAAAACTGTTTTTT.

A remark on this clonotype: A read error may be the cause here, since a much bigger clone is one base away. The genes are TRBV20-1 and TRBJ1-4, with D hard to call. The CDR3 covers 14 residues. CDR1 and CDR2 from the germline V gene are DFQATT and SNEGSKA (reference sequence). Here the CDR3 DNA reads TGCAGTGCTAGGTACAGCACAACTAATGAAAAACTGTCTTTT. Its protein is CSARYSTTNEKLSF.

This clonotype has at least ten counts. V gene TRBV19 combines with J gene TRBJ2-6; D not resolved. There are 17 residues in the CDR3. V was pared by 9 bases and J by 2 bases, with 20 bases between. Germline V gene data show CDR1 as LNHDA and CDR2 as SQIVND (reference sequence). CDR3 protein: CASEGMLERAGANVLTF. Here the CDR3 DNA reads TGTGCCAGCGAAGGGATGTTGGAAAGGGCTGGGGCCAACGTCCTGACTTTC.

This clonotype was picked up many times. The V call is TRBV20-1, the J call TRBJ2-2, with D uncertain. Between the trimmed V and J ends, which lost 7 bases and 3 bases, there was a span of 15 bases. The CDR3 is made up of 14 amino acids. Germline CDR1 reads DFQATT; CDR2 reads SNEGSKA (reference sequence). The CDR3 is CSGAKLPDTGELFF. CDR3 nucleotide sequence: TGCAGTGGGGCGAAGCTACCAGACACCGGGGAGCTGTTTTTT.

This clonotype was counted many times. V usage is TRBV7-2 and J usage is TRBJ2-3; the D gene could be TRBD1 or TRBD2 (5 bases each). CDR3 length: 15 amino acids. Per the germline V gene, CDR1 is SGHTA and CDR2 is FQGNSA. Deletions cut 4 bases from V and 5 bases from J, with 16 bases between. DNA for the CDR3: TGTGCCAGCAGCTCCCCCGGTTGGGGGTTAGATACGCAGTATTTT. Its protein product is CASSSPGWGLDTQYF.

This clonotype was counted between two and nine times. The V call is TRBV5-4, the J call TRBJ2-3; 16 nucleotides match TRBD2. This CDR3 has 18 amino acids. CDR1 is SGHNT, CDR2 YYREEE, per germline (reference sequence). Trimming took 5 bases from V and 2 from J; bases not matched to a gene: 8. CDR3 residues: CASRSGTSGGAHTDTQYF. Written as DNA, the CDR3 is TGTGCCAGCAGGTCCGGGACTAGCGGGGGGGCACACACAGATACGCAGTATTTT.

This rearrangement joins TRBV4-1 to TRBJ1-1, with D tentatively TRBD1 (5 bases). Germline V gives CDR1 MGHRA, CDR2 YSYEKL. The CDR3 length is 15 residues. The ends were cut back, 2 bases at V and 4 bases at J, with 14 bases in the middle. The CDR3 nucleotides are TGCGCCAGCAGCCAACAACAGGAGGCGCGCACTGAAGCTTTCTTT. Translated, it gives CASSQQQEARTEAFF.

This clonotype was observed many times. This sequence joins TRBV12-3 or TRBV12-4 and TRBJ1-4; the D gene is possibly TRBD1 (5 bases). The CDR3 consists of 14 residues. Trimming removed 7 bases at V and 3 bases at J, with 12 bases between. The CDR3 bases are TGTGCCAGCAAGGGGACCCTGGCTAATGAAAAACTGTTTTTT. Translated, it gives CASKGTLANEKLFF.

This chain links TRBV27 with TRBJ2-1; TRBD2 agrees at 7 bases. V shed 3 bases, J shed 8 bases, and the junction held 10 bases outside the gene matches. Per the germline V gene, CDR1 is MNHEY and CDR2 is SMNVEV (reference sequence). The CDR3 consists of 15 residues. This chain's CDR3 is CASSFGGEGVDEQFF. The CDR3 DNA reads TGTGCCAGCAGTTTCGGCGGGGAGGGTGTGGATGAGCAGTTCTTC.

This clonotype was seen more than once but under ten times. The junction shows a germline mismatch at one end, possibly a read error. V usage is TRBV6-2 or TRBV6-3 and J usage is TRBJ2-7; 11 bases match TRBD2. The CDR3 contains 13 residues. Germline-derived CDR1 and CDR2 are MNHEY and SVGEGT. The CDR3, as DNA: TGTGCCAGCAATGGGGGACTAGCGGACGACCAGTACTTC. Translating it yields CASNGGLADDQYF.

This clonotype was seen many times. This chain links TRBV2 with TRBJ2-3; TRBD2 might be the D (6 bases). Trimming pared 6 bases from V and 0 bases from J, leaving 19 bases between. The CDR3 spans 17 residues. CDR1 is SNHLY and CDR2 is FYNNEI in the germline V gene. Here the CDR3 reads CASSRVGAGTSTDTQYF. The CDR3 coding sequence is TGTGCCAGCAGCAGGGTCGGTGCGGGGACTAGCACAGATACGCAGTATTTT.

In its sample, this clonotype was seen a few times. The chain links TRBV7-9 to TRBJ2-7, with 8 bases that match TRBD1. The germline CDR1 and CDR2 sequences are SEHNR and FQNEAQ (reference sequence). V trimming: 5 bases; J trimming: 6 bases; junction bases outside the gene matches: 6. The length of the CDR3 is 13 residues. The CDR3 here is CASSPQDRVEQYF. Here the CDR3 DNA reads TGTGCCAGCAGCCCACAGGACAGGGTCGAGCAGTACTTC.

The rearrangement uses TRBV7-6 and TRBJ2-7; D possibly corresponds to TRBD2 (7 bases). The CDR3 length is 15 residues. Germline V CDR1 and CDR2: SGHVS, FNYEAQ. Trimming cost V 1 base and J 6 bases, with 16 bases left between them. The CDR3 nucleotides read TGTGCCAGCAGCTTAGTGGCAGGGGAGGGGTCCGAGCAGTACTTC. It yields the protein CASSLVAGEGSEQYF.

This CDR3 reads CASSLVIHEQYF. The CDR3 bases are TGTGCCAGCAGCTTAGTAATCCACGAGCAGTACTTC. The gene calls are TRBV7-8 and TRBJ2-7, with no clear D. V was clipped by 1 base and J by 5 bases, with 6 bases between them. Germline CDR1 and CDR2: SGHVS and FQNEAQ. The CDR3 runs to 12 residues.

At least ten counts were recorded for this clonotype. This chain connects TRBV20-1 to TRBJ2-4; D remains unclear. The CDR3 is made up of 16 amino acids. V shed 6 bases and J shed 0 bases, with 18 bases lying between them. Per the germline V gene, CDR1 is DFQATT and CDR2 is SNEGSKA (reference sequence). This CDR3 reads CSAVKWEGLAKNIQYF. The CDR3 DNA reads TGCAGTGCCGTAAAATGGGAAGGATTAGCCAAAAACATTCAGTACTTC.

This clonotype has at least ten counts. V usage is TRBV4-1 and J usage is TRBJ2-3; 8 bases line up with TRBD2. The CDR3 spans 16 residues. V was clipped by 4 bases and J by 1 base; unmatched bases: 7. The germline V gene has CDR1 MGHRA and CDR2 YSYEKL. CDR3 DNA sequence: TGCGCCAGCAGCCTCGAGCGGGGGCCGGGCACAGATACGCAGTATTTT. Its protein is CASSLERGPGTDTQYF.

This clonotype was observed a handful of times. The CDR3 coding sequence is TGTGCCAGTAGTAACCGGGACACCCACACAGATACGCAGTATTTT. This codes for CASSNRDTHTDTQYF. The chain has TRBV19 and TRBJ2-3; D possibly corresponds to TRBD1 (6 bases). CDR1 and CDR2 from the germline V gene are LNHDA and SQIVND (reference sequence). V lost 4 bases to trimming and J lost 2 bases, with 13 bases between them. This CDR3 has 15 amino acids.

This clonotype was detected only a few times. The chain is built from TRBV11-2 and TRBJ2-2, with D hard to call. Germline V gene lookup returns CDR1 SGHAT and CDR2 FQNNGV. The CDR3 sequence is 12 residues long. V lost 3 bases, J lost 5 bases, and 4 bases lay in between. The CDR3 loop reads CASSFLTGELFF. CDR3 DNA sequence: TGTGCCAGCAGCTTTTTGACCGGGGAGCTGTTTTTT.

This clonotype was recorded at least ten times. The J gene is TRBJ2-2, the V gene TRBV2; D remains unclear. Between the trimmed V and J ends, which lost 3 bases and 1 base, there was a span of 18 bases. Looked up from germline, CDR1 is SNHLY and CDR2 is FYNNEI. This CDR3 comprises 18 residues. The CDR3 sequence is CASSEFLRPSGNTGELFF. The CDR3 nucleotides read TGTGCCAGCAGTGAGTTTCTCAGGCCCTCCGGGAACACCGGGGAGCTGTTTTTT.

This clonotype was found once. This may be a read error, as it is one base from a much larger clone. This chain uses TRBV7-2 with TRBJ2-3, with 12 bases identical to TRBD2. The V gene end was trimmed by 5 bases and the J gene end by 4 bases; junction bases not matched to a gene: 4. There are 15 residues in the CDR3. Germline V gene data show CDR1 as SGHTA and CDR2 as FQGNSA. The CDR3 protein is CASSATSGGPDTQYF. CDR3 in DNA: TGTGCCAGCAGCGCAACTAGCGGGGGGCCAGATACGCAGTATTTT. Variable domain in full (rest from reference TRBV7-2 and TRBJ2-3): GAGVSQSPSNKVTEKGKDVELRCDPISGHTALYWYRQSLGQGLEFLIYFQGNSAPDKSGLPSDRFSAERTGGSVSTLTIQRTQQEDSAVYLCASSATSGGPDTQYFGPGTRLTVL.

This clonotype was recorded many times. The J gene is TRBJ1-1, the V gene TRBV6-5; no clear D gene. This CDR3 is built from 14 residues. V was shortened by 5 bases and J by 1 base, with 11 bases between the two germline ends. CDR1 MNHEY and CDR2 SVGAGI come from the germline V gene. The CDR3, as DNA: TGTGCCAGCAGTCTACGCGGGGAGAACACTGAAGCTTTCTTT. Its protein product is CASSLRGENTEAFF.

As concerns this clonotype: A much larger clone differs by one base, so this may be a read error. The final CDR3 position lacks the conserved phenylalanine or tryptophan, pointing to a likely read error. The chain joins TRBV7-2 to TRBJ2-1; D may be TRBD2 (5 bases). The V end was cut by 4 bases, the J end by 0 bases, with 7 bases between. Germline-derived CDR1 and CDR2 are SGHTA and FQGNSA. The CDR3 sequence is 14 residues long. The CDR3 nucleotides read TGTGCCAGCAGCTCGACTACCTCCTACAATGAGCAGTTCCTC. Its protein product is CASSSTTSYNEQFL.

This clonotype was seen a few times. The chain's CDR3 is CSLYPPGLAYEQYF. The CDR3 DNA is TGCAGTCTTTACCCTCCGGGACTAGCTTACGAGCAGTACTTC. The chain carries TRBV20-1 and TRBJ2-7; the match to TRBD2 covers 9 bases. The germline gives CDR1 DFQATT, CDR2 SNEGSKA (reference sequence). The CDR3 is 14 amino acids. Germline trimming cut 8 bases from V and 4 bases from J; bases unmatched to any gene: 12.

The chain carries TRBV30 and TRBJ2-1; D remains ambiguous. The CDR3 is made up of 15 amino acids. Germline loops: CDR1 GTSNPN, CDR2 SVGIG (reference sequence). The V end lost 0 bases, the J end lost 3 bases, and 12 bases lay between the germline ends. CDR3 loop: CAWSVTERHYNEQFF. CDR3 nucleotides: TGTGCCTGGAGTGTAACCGAGCGTCACTACAATGAGCAGTTCTTC.

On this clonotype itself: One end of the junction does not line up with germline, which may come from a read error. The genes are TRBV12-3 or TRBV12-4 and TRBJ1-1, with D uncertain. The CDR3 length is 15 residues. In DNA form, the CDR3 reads TGTGCCAGCAGAACGGGAAAGCAGATGAGCACTGAAGCTCTCTTT. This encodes CASRTGKQMSTEALF.

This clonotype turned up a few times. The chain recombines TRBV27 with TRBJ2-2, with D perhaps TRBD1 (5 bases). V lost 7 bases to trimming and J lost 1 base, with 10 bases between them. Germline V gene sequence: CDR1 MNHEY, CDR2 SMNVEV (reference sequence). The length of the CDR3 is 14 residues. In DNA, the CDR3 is TGTGCCAGCAACGACAGAATGAACACCGGGGAGCTGTTTTTT. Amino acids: CASNDRMNTGELFF.

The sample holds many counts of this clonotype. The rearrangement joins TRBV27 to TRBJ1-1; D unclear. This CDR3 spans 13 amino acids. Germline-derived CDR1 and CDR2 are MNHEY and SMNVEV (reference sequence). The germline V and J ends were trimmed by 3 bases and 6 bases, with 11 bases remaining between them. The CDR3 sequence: CASSLEGHPEAFF. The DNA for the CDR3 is TGTGCCAGCAGTTTGGAGGGTCACCCTGAAGCTTTCTTT.

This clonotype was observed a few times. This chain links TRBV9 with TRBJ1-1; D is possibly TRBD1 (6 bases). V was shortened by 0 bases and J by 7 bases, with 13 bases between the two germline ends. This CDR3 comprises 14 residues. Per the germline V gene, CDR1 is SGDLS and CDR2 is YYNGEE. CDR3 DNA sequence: TGTGCCAGCAGCGTAGATGGGGGGGCGAATGAAGCTTTCTTT. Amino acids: CASSVDGGANEAFF.

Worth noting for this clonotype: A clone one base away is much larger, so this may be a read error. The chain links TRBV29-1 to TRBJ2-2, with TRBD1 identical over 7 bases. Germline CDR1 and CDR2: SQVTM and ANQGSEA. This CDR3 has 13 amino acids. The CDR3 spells CSVDRENAGELFF. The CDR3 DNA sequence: TGCAGCGTCGACAGGGAGAACGCCGGGGAGCTGTTTTTT.